These 21 T cell receptor beta chains share one sample of origin, sequenced in a study of control samples from healthy donors and cancer patients. The protocol was immunoSEQ multiplex PCR, while the TCRdb copy is restricted to in-frame clones and leaves out a portion. This repertoire shows roughly 120,000 clones, 75% to 90% found once; its top ten account for approximately 1%. Sequenced: PBMCs. The receptors were gathered from a woman between 50 and 59 years old with colorectal cancer.

The rearrangement links TRBV5-1 to TRBJ2-3; D gene ambiguous. Trimming shortened V by 0 bases and J by 2 bases, and 4 bases separated the two germline ends. Per the germline V gene, CDR1 is SGHRS and CDR2 is YFSETQ. The CDR3 runs to 13 residues. The CDR3 sequence is CASSLDVTDTQYF. The DNA of the CDR3 is TGCGCCAGCAGCTTGGACGTCACAGATACGCAGTATTTT. The entire variable domain, with the rest obtained from reference TRBV5-1 and TRBJ2-3, is as follows: KAGVTQTPRYLIKTRGQQVTLSCSPISGHRSVSWYQQTPGQGLQFLFEYFSETQRNKGNFPGRFSGRQFSNSRSEMNVSTLELGDSALYLCASSLDVTDTQYFGPGTRLTVL.

CDR3 amino acids: CASSQVPDTQYF. Written as DNA, the CDR3 is TGTGCCAGCAGCCAAGTCCCAGATACGCAGTATTTT. The chain carries TRBV3-1 (or the pseudogene TRBV3-2) and TRBJ2-3; D unclear. Per the germline V gene, CDR1 is LGHDT and CDR2 is YNNKEL (reference sequence). The CDR3 runs 12 residues. Trimming left V 1 base short and J 4 bases short, with 3 bases between.

The chain uses TRBV5-1 and TRBJ2-1; TRBD1 might be the D (6 bases). Germline V lookup: CDR1 SGHRS, CDR2 YFSETQ. The CDR3 sequence is 14 residues long. The V end was cut by 4 bases, the J end by 6 bases, with 14 bases between. The CDR3 protein is CASSPGTLGNEQFF. As DNA, the CDR3 is TGCGCCAGCAGCCCGGGGACACTGGGCAATGAGCAGTTCTTC.

The J gene is TRBJ1-1, the V gene TRBV15; no reliable D call. Trimming took off 0 bases at V and 5 bases at J, with 16 bases between the two ends. This CDR3 spans 16 amino acids. Looked up from germline, CDR1 is LNHNV and CDR2 is YYDKDF (reference sequence). The CDR3 DNA is TGTGCCACCAGCAGAGATGGGGAGGTGGGAAGAACTGAAGCTTTCTTT. It specifies CATSRDGEVGRTEAFF.

The chain couples TRBV19 to TRBJ2-2; D uncertain. Germline V gene sequence: CDR1 LNHDA, CDR2 SQIVND (reference sequence). The CDR3 consists of 12 residues. Trimming shortened V by 4 bases and J by 5 bases, and 5 bases separated the two germline ends. This CDR3 reads CASSTWTGELFF. CDR3 in DNA: TGTGCCAGTAGTACGTGGACCGGGGAGCTGTTTTTT.

The chain links TRBV19 to TRBJ1-6; unclear D gene. Trimming pared 6 bases from V and 0 bases from J, leaving 18 bases between. CDR1 LNHDA and CDR2 SQIVND come from the germline V gene (reference sequence). CDR3 length: 18 residues. The CDR3 bases are TGTGCCAGTAGATACTCCTCACTTGGGAGCTCCTATAATTCACCCCTCCACTTT. Translating gives CASRYSSLGSSYNSPLHF. Complete variable domain (other parts from reference TRBV19 and TRBJ1-6): DGGITQSPKYLFRKEGQNVTLSCEQNLNHDAMYWYRQDPGQGLRLIYYSQIVNDFQKGDIAEGYSVSREKKESFPLTVTSAQKNPTAFYLCASRYSSLGSSYNSPLHFGNGTRLTVT.

The CDR3 loop is CASSSRIGGGYETQYF. As DNA, the CDR3 is TGCGCCAGCAGCTCCAGGATAGGTGGGGGCTACGAGACCCAGTACTTC. The chain has TRBV5-1 and TRBJ2-5; a weak D match, TRBD1 (6 bases). Between the trimmed V and J ends, which lost 3 bases and 5 bases, there was a span of 20 bases. Germline assignment: CDR1 SGHRS and CDR2 YFSETQ. There are 16 residues in the CDR3.

This clone appeared once. The chain joins TRBV7-9 to TRBJ1-2; 9 bases agree with TRBD1. With V trimmed by 3 bases and J by 6 bases, 5 bases remained unmatched. The germline V gene has CDR1 SEHNR and CDR2 FQNEAQ (reference sequence). The CDR3 loop spans 14 amino acids. CDR3 in amino acids: CASSFTGTGHGYTF. The CDR3 DNA sequence: TGTGCCAGCAGCTTCACCGGGACAGGGCATGGCTACACCTTC.

This clone was found a few times. This rearrangement joins TRBV14 to TRBJ2-7, with D possibly being TRBD2 (6 bases). The germline V and J ends were trimmed by 4 bases and 6 bases, with 13 bases remaining between them. There are 13 residues in the CDR3. The germline V gene has CDR1 SGHDN and CDR2 FVKESK. CDR3 nucleotide sequence: TGTGCCAGCAGCCCGGGCGGCGGGACCGAGCAGTACTTC. Its protein product is CASSPGGGTEQYF.

The chain carries TRBV1 and TRBJ2-3; the table's TRBD2 call for D was not verified on the DNA. TRBV1 is shown as a pseudogene. The CDR3 length is 17 residues. The CDR3 region has the DNA TGCACCAGCAGCCACCAGGGTGGGGGGAACCTCACAGATACGCAGTATTTT. It yields the protein CTSSHQGGGNLTDTQYF.

J is TRBJ2-1 and V is TRBV20-1; 10 bases are shared with TRBD2. The CDR3 contains 15 residues. Trimming cost V 3 bases and J 5 bases; bases outside gene matches: 7. CDR1 and CDR2 from the germline V gene are DFQATT and SNEGSKA (reference sequence). CDR3 region: CSASLSGGTNNEQFF. The DNA of the CDR3 is TGCAGTGCTAGTCTTAGCGGGGGGACTAACAATGAGCAGTTCTTC.

V is TRBV25-1 and J is TRBJ2-1, with unresolved D. CDR1 and CDR2 from the germline V gene are MGHDK and SYGVNS. The CDR3 is made up of 14 amino acids. Trimming left V 1 base short and J 13 bases short, with 17 bases between. CDR3 sequence: CASSEFKVGDLQFF. As DNA, the CDR3 is TGTGCCAGCAGTGAATTTAAAGTTGGAGACTTACAGTTCTTC.

The CDR3 reads CASSEDRGRNTQYF. The CDR3 coding sequence is TGTGCCAGCAGTGAAGACAGGGGAAGAAATACGCAGTATTTT. The rearrangement links TRBV2 to TRBJ2-3, with 7 bases fitting TRBD1. Germline-derived CDR1 and CDR2 are SNHLY and FYNNEI. The V and J ends lost 1 base and 7 bases, in that order; junction bases with no gene match: 5. This CDR3 spans 14 amino acids. Together with reference TRBV2 and TRBJ2-3, the CDR3 gives the full variable domain: EPEVTQTPSHQVTQMGQEVILRCVPISNHLYFYWYRQILGQKVEFLVSFYNNEISEKSEIFDDQFSVERPDGSNFTLKIRSTKLEDSAMYFCASSEDRGRNTQYFGPGTRLTVL.

In its sample, this clone was seen a few times. The chain is built from TRBV9 and TRBJ2-3, with 14 bases identical to TRBD2. CDR1 is SGDLS, CDR2 YYNGEE, per germline. V lost 4 bases and J lost 6; bases outside the gene matches: 13. CDR3 length: 18 amino acids. CDR3 loop: CASSPSVWTSGRSDTQYF. The CDR3 DNA is TGTGCCAGCAGCCCTTCCGTTTGGACTAGCGGGAGGAGCGATACGCAGTATTTT.

This clone was detected once. The rearrangement uses TRBV11-2 and TRBJ2-7, with 12 bases lining up with TRBD2. The CDR3 has 19 residues. The ends lost 2 bases at V and 2 bases at J; junction bases unmatched: 13. Per the germline V gene, CDR1 is SGHAT and CDR2 is FQNNGV. CDR3: CASSLKGWGLAGPPYEQYF. DNA of the CDR3: TGTGCCAGCAGCTTAAAGGGCTGGGGACTAGCGGGTCCCCCCTACGAGCAGTACTTC.

The genes are TRBV18 and TRBJ2-3, with unresolved D. CDR3 length equals 14 residues. In germline, CDR1 is KGHSH, CDR2 LQKENI. Between the trimmed V and J ends, which lost 2 bases and 5 bases, there was a span of 11 bases. The DNA of the CDR3 is TGTGCCAGCTCACCATGGGCGGCGAAAGATACGCAGTATTTT. It yields the protein CASSPWAAKDTQYF.

The chain recombines TRBV18 with TRBJ2-7; D is unclear. The CDR3 covers 13 residues. V lost 2 bases and J lost 3, with 8 bases in between. Germline lookup yields CDR1 KGHSH and CDR2 LQKENI. Here the CDR3 reads CASSPVTNYEQYF. CDR3 coding DNA: TGTGCCAGCTCACCAGTGACAAACTACGAGCAGTACTTC.

The CDR3: CSVASGSSYEQYF. The CDR3 region has the DNA TGCAGCGTTGCCAGCGGGAGCTCCTACGAGCAGTACTTC. The chain couples TRBV29-1 to TRBJ2-7, with 8 bases fitting TRBD2. The germline V gene encodes CDR1 SQVTM and CDR2 ANQGSEA. After removal of 4 bases from V and 0 bases from J, the junction contained 2 bases not matched to a gene. This CDR3 comprises 13 residues.

V usage is TRBV28 and J usage is TRBJ2-5, with D possibly matching TRBD2 (6 bases). V was clipped by 6 bases and J by 9 bases, with 14 bases between them. The CDR3 loop spans 12 amino acids. Germline V gives CDR1 MDHEN, CDR2 SYDVKM. In DNA form, the CDR3 reads TGTGCCAGCAGGGGGGGTGAAGGGGCCCAGTACTTC. Protein: CASRGGEGAQYF. The full variable domain, in which reference TRBV28 and TRBJ2-5 provide the parts outside the CDR3, is DVKVTQSSRYLVKRTGEKVFLECVQDMDHENMFWYRQDPGLGLRLIYFSYDVKMKEKGDIPEGYSVSREKKERFSLILESASTNQTSMYLCASRGGEGAQYFGPGTRLLVL.

The CDR3 here is CASLYRGGPRNTEAFF. The CDR3 DNA is TGTGCCAGTCTCTACAGGGGGGGGCCCCGGAACACTGAAGCTTTCTTT. V is TRBV28 and J is TRBJ1-1; 8 bases are a match to TRBD1. CDR1 is MDHEN and CDR2 is SYDVKM in the germline V gene. With 9 bases clipped from V and 1 base from J, the junction kept 13 bases outside the gene matches. The CDR3 consists of 16 residues.

The chain has TRBV20-1 and TRBJ2-7, with 10 bases identical to TRBD2. CDR1 DFQATT and CDR2 SNEGSKA come from the germline V gene (reference sequence). CDR3 length: 15 residues. With V trimmed by 3 bases and J by 4 bases, 9 bases remained unmatched. This CDR3 reads CSASSPGSGRYEQYF. The CDR3 nucleotides read TGCAGTGCTAGTAGCCCCGGTAGCGGGAGGTACGAGCAGTACTTC.